These 31 T cell receptor beta chains were all obtained from the same sample, sequenced in a study of a mutant IDH1 vaccine in newly diagnosed glioma. Time point indicated: week 47, end of study. Vaccination used 300 ug of mutant IDH1 20-mer peptide per dose, with topical imiquimod. Antigen specificity for these receptors is unknown. Data came from immunoSEQ multiplex PCR; TCRdb stores just in-frame clones and leaves some out. The data contain 20,000 to 30,000 clones, roughly 80% of them singletons. Sequencing was performed on PBMCs, taken from a glioma patient whose treatment included an IDH1 peptide vaccine. These TCRs come from a man between 35 and 55 years old with glioma. Some clones in this sample may be carry-over from other donors' samples.

CDR3 sequence (DNA): TGTGCCAGCAGCCCACTCCTCCCGGTAGAGGGGCGCAGCGGGGAGCTGTTTTTT. Its protein product is CASSPLLPVEGRSGELFF. The rearrangement links TRBV14 to TRBJ2-2; possibly TRBD1 or TRBD2 for D (5 bases each). Germline values: CDR1 SGHDN, CDR2 FVKESK. The CDR3 is 18 amino acids. Trimming cost V 4 bases and J 7 bases, with 25 bases left between them.

The chain is built from TRBV19 and TRBJ1-2; 9 nucleotides align to TRBD1. There are 13 residues in the CDR3. Trimming removed 6 bases from V and 4 bases from J; junction bases left unmatched: 3. CDR1 LNHDA and CDR2 SQIVND come from the germline V gene (reference sequence). CDR3 loop: CASSTGQGYGYTF. The CDR3 DNA follows: TGTGCCAGTAGCACGGGACAGGGCTATGGCTACACCTTC.

A few counts support this clone. V usage is TRBV9 and J usage is TRBJ1-4; D remains unclear. V lost 0 bases, J lost 6 bases, and 9 bases lay in between. The CDR3 extends over 14 amino acids. CDR1 and CDR2 (germline): SGDLS, YYNGEE. This CDR3 is CASSVGGSDEKLFF. The CDR3 DNA reads TGTGCCAGCAGCGTAGGGGGTTCAGATGAAAAACTGTTTTTT.

J is TRBJ1-6 and V is TRBV14, with 7 bases matching TRBD1. Losses at the gene ends were 2 bases for V and 11 bases for J; bases not matched to a gene: 12. Germline V gene data show CDR1 as SGHDN and CDR2 as FVKESK. The CDR3 consists of 16 residues. CDR3 sequence: CASSQNLGTESAPLHF. CDR3 DNA sequence: TGTGCCAGCAGCCAAAACCTTGGGACAGAGTCGGCACCCCTCCACTTT.

The chain couples TRBV6-5 to TRBJ1-4; 8 positions match TRBD1. The length of the CDR3 is 15 residues. V lost 6 bases to trimming and J lost 7 bases; unmatched junction nucleotides: 10. The V gene's germline CDR1 is MNHEY and CDR2 SVGAGI. The CDR3 protein is CASSPTTGGVEKLFF. In DNA form, the CDR3 reads TGTGCCAGCAGCCCCACCACAGGGGGAGTTGAAAAACTGTTTTTT.

The J gene is TRBJ2-7, the V gene TRBV20-1, with TRBD1 identical over 7 bases. The CDR3 runs to 11 residues. Per germline, CDR1 DFQATT and CDR2 SNEGSKA (reference sequence). The V and J ends lost 5 bases and 6 bases, in that order; junction bases with no gene match: 4. The CDR3 sequence: CSAPAGGEQYF. The DNA of the CDR3 is TGCAGTGCTCCGGCAGGGGGCGAGCAGTACTTC.

This clone was counted a single time. The V gene is TRBV5-6, the J gene TRBJ1-4; TRBD1 matches 7 bases. J was trimmed by 4 bases and V by 4 bases; bases with no gene match: 13. Looked up from germline, CDR1 is SGHDT and CDR2 is YYEEEE. The CDR3 has 17 amino acids. In DNA, the CDR3 is TGTGCCAGCAGCCATACTGTTGGACAGGCCCATAATGAAAAACTGTTTTTT. It is translated as CASSHTVGQAHNEKLFF. The full variable domain, in which reference TRBV5-6 and TRBJ1-4 provide the parts outside the CDR3, is DAGVTQSPTHLIKTRGQQVTLRCSPKSGHDTVSWYQQALGQGPQFIFQYYEEEERQRGNFPDRFSGHQFPNYSSELNVNALLLGDSALYLCASSHTVGQAHNEKLFFGSGTQLSVL.

V is TRBV19 and J is TRBJ2-2; possible D gene TRBD1, 6 bases. The germline CDR1 and CDR2 sequences are LNHDA and SQIVND (reference sequence). This CDR3 is built from 15 residues. Trimming shortened V by 6 bases and J by 1 base, and 12 bases separated the two germline ends. CDR3 DNA sequence: TGTGCCAGTAGACGCAGGGGTGGGAACACCGGGGAGCTGTTTTTT. Its protein product is CASRRRGGNTGELFF.

The chain carries TRBV6-5 and TRBJ1-2, with a possible D match to TRBD1 (5 bases). From germline, CDR1 is MNHEY and CDR2 SVGAGI. CDR3 length: 14 amino acids. The V and J ends lost 5 bases and 7 bases respectively, with 17 bases between them. The CDR3 is CASSPSPYRFGYTF. The CDR3 nucleotides read TGTGCCAGCAGTCCCTCCCCCTACAGGTTTGGCTACACCTTC.

The chain uses TRBV7-2 and TRBJ2-7; no definite D call. Germline-derived CDR1 and CDR2 are SGHTA and FQGNSA. The ends were cut back, 5 bases at V and 2 bases at J, with 10 bases in the middle. The CDR3 has 13 residues. CDR3 coding DNA: TGTGCCAGCAGCAACCCGAGCCCCTACGAGCAGTACTTC. It codes for CASSNPSPYEQYF.

The chain employs TRBV25-1 and TRBJ2-5; D is uncertain. The CDR3 totals 13 residues. CDR1 is MGHDK and CDR2 is SYGVNS in the germline V gene. V dropped 4 bases and J dropped 1 base, with 7 bases sitting between them. Written as DNA, the CDR3 is TGTGCCAGCAGTGGCAGTCCCCAAGAGACCCAGTACTTC. This translates into CASSGSPQETQYF.

The chain links TRBV15 to TRBJ1-6; no clear D gene. Trimming pared 0 bases from V and 4 bases from J, leaving 7 bases between. Germline lookup yields CDR1 LNHNV and CDR2 YYDKDF (reference sequence). The CDR3 sequence is 15 residues long. CDR3 residues: CATSRDGPYNSPLHF. DNA of the CDR3: TGTGCCACCAGCAGAGATGGGCCTTATAATTCACCCCTCCACTTT.

The gene calls are TRBV19 and TRBJ2-1; a weak D match, TRBD2 (5 bases). There are 18 residues in the CDR3. Germline V gene lookup returns CDR1 LNHDA and CDR2 SQIVND (reference sequence). Trimming pared 6 bases from V and 0 bases from J, leaving 21 bases between. CDR3 amino acids: CASSPPIGSSNSYNEQFF. CDR3 DNA: TGTGCCAGTAGCCCCCCCATTGGGAGCTCTAACTCCTACAATGAGCAGTTCTTC. Based on the CDR3 plus reference TRBV19 and TRBJ2-1, the full variable domain is DGGITQSPKYLFRKEGQNVTLSCEQNLNHDAMYWYRQDPGQGLRLIYYSQIVNDFQKGDIAEGYSVSREKKESFPLTVTSAQKNPTAFYLCASSPPIGSSNSYNEQFFGPGTRLTVL.

The rearrangement uses TRBV7-2 and TRBJ1-1, with D possibly matching TRBD1 (6 bases). From germline, CDR1 is SGHTA and CDR2 FQGNSA. V was pared by 3 bases and J by 4 bases, with 15 bases between. The CDR3 is 15 residues long. The CDR3 protein is CASSFPYRVSTEAFF. CDR3 coding DNA: TGTGCCAGCAGCTTCCCCTACAGGGTTTCCACTGAAGCTTTCTTT.

The J gene is TRBJ1-2, the V gene TRBV18; 7 positions match TRBD1. Germline values: CDR1 KGHSH, CDR2 LQKENI. The CDR3 sequence is 15 residues long. V trimming: 0 bases; J trimming: 8 bases; junction bases outside the gene matches: 9. The CDR3 DNA follows: TGTGCCAGCTCACCACCCGGGACAGAACTTGGCGGCTACACCTTC. It is translated as CASSPPGTELGGYTF.

The rearrangement joins TRBV12-5 to TRBJ2-5; D unclear. Trimming removed 5 bases at V and 1 base at J, with 5 bases between. The CDR3 contains 12 residues. Germline V gives CDR1 LGHNT, CDR2 FRNRAP. CDR3 protein: CASGQTQETQYF. CDR3 DNA: TGTGCTAGTGGTCAGACCCAAGAGACCCAGTACTTC. Drawing the rest from reference TRBV12-5 and TRBJ2-5, the complete variable domain is DARVTQTPRHKVTEMGQEVTMRCQPILGHNTVFWYRQTMMQGLELLAYFRNRAPLDDSGMPKDRFSAEMPDATLATLKIQPSEPRDSAVYFCASGQTQETQYFGPGTRLLVL.

The rearrangement links TRBV6-1 to TRBJ1-2; D is possibly TRBD1 (6 bases). The CDR3 is 15 amino acids. With 1 base removed from V and 4 bases from J, the gap between germline ends came to 13 bases. Germline values: CDR1 MNHNS, CDR2 SASEGT. The chain's CDR3 is CASSEEGGSGYGYTF. The CDR3 DNA reads TGTGCCAGCAGTGAAGAGGGGGGTTCGGGCTATGGCTACACCTTC.

In its sample, this clone was seen a few times. The rearrangement joins TRBV14 to TRBJ1-1; D gene uncertain. The CDR3 runs 15 residues. From germline, CDR1 is SGHDN and CDR2 FVKESK. V lost 2 bases to trimming and J lost 1 base, with 11 bases between them. The CDR3 loop is CASSQRVLPNTEAFF. CDR3 sequence (DNA): TGTGCCAGCAGCCAAAGGGTACTTCCGAACACTGAAGCTTTCTTT. Supplemented by reference TRBV14 and TRBJ1-1, the full variable domain reads EAGVTQFPSHSVIEKGQTVTLRCDPISGHDNLYWYRRVMGKEIKFLLHFVKESKQDESGMPNNRFLAERTGGTYSTLKVQPAELEDSGVYFCASSQRVLPNTEAFFGQGTRLTVV.

This chain links TRBV7-9 with TRBJ1-2, with 9 bases identical to TRBD1. The CDR3 spans 13 residues. CDR1 SEHNR and CDR2 FQNEAQ come from the germline V gene (reference sequence). After removal of 8 bases from V and 3 bases from J, the junction contained 4 bases not matched to a gene. In nucleotides, the CDR3 is TGTGCCAGCCTTAGGACAGGGGACTATGGCTACACCTTC. It specifies CASLRTGDYGYTF.

This chain uses TRBV7-8 with TRBJ1-1; D may be TRBD1 (5 bases). CDR3 length: 14 residues. Looked up from germline, CDR1 is SGHVS and CDR2 is FQNEAQ. Trimming cost V 8 bases and J 1 base, with 14 bases left between them. CDR3 sequence reads: CASHPRRGNTEAFF. CDR3 nucleotides: TGTGCCAGCCATCCAAGAAGGGGGAACACTGAAGCTTTCTTT.

The rearrangement joins TRBV5-1 to TRBJ2-7, with D perhaps TRBD2 (7 bases). V dropped 2 bases and J dropped 2 bases, with 11 bases sitting between them. Germline V gene lookup returns CDR1 SGHRS and CDR2 YFSETQ. The length of the CDR3 is 14 residues. The CDR3 protein is CASSFRGAPYEQYF. The CDR3 DNA is TGCGCCAGCAGCTTTCGGGGGGCACCCTACGAGCAGTACTTC.

The rearrangement uses TRBV7-2 and TRBJ2-4; 9 bases agree with TRBD1. Germline V gives CDR1 SGHTA, CDR2 FQGNSA. CDR3 length equals 17 residues. The V segment lost 4 bases and the J segment 5 bases; nucleotides outside the gene matches: 12. CDR3 loop: CASSSGGTGSTQNIQYF. CDR3 DNA: TGTGCCAGCAGCTCGGGCGGGACAGGGAGCACCCAAAACATTCAGTACTTC.

The chain uses TRBV4-2 and TRBJ2-7; D tentatively fits TRBD1 or TRBD2 (5 bases each). CDR3 size: 14 residues. CDR1 and CDR2 (germline): LGHNA, YNFKEQ. Trimming left V 1 base short and J 0 bases short, with 7 bases between. DNA for the CDR3: TGTGCCAGCAGCCAAGGGGGGTCCTCCTACGAGCAGTACTTC. Its translation is CASSQGGSSYEQYF.

V and J are TRBV5-6 and TRBJ1-2; possibly TRBD1 for D (6 bases). CDR3 length: 14 residues. CDR1 and CDR2 from the germline V gene are SGHDT and YYEEEE. Trimming stripped 5 bases from V and 8 bases from J, with 19 bases between. CDR3 amino acids: CASRTWGAEKGYTF. CDR3 coding DNA: TGTGCCAGCAGAACCTGGGGGGCCGAGAAAGGCTACACCTTC.

This chain connects TRBV10-1 to TRBJ2-2; D is possibly TRBD1 (6 bases). The V end was cut by 5 bases, the J end by 7 bases, with 11 bases between. The CDR3 is made up of 13 amino acids. CDR1 and CDR2 (germline): WNHNN, SYGVQD (reference sequence). The CDR3, as DNA: TGCGCCAGCAGTTACAGGGTACACGGGGAGCTGTTTTTT. This gives the protein CASSYRVHGELFF.

The V and J genes are TRBV5-1 and TRBJ1-3, with TRBD1 identical over 7 bases. Germline loops: CDR1 SGHRS, CDR2 YFSETQ. The CDR3 is 14 residues long. V shed 6 bases, J shed 0 bases, and the junction held 3 bases outside the gene matches. The CDR3 reads CASTTGDSGNTIYF. CDR3 nucleotides: TGCGCCAGCACCACAGGGGACTCTGGAAACACCATATATTTT. Together with reference TRBV5-1 and TRBJ1-3, the CDR3 gives the full variable domain: KAGVTQTPRYLIKTRGQQVTLSCSPISGHRSVSWYQQTPGQGLQFLFEYFSETQRNKGNFPGRFSGRQFSNSRSEMNVSTLELGDSALYLCASTTGDSGNTIYFGEGSWLTVV.

This rearrangement joins TRBV5-4 to TRBJ2-3; 13 nucleotides align to TRBD2. Trimming took 7 bases from V and 0 from J; bases not matched to a gene: 11. Germline V lookup: CDR1 SGHNT, CDR2 YYREEE (reference sequence). This CDR3 is built from 18 residues. The CDR3 region is CASSGGLAGAKSTDTQYF. CDR3 DNA: TGTGCCAGCTCAGGAGGACTAGCGGGGGCTAAAAGCACAGATACGCAGTATTTT.

J is TRBJ1-6 and V is TRBV10-3; D is perhaps TRBD1 (5 bases). V was cut by 3 bases and J by 7 bases, with 16 bases left in between. Germline V lookup: CDR1 ENHRY, CDR2 SYGVKD. CDR3 size: 16 residues. The CDR3 here is CAISDKPGLTNSPLHF. The DNA for the CDR3 is TGTGCCATCAGTGACAAACCGGGACTCACAAATTCACCCCTCCACTTT.

J is TRBJ1-2 and V is TRBV2; unclear D gene. This CDR3 has 14 amino acids. In germline, CDR1 is SNHLY, CDR2 FYNNEI. V lost 6 bases to trimming and J lost 3 bases, with 14 bases between them. The CDR3 reads CASSPITKDYGYTF. The CDR3 DNA reads TGTGCCAGCAGCCCAATAACCAAGGACTATGGCTACACCTTC.

This clone was observed once. One end of the junction fails to match germline, which may point to a read error. J is TRBJ2-5 and V is TRBV7-2, with 8 nucleotides matching TRBD2. Germline lookup yields CDR1 SGHTA and CDR2 FQGNSA. This CDR3 has 12 amino acids. The CDR3 sequence is CASSLLQRGPHF. For the CDR3, the DNA is TGTGCCAGCAGCTTACTGCAGCGGGGGCCGCACTTC.

The chain joins TRBV18 to TRBJ2-7; no definite D call. Trimming cost V 6 bases and J 0 bases, with 12 bases left between them. This CDR3 is built from 14 residues. Looked up from germline, CDR1 is KGHSH and CDR2 is LQKENI. Here the CDR3 reads CASSRESSSYEQYF. The CDR3 DNA reads TGTGCCAGCTCCCGAGAATCCTCCTCCTACGAGCAGTACTTC.